Following are 6 T cell receptor beta chains from one sample sequenced in a study of T-cell reconstitution after alpha-beta-depleted transplantation in children. Construction of the TCRbeta library involved unique molecular identifiers. TCRdb re-analysed the PCR reads in MiXCR, keeping a single row per CDR3 protein. In the table there are fewer than 700,000 distinct CDR3 sequences, about an eighth of which are singletons. The sequenced sample was PBMCs, mostly from graft donor cells, obtained 360 days after TCRalphabeta/CD19-depleted stem cell transplant. Every receptor here comes from a male patient younger than 18 who had a stem cell transplant for acute myeloid leukemia, so the T cells may come from the graft donor.

This clonotype has at least ten counts. J is TRBJ1-2 and V is TRBV29-1; weak D call: TRBD1 (5 bases). The length of the CDR3 is 15 residues. The germline gives CDR1 SQVTM, CDR2 ANQGSEA. Between the trimmed V and J ends, which lost 7 bases and 3 bases, there was a span of 21 bases. For the CDR3, the DNA is TGCAGCGCCCTGAAGAGGGGCACCTCTGACTATGGCTACACCTTC. Translated: CSALKRGTSDYGYTF.

The gene calls are TRBV7-9 and TRBJ2-1, with TRBD2 matching 9 bases. Unmatched junction bases numbered 13, after V lost 10 bases and J lost 6 bases. The V gene's germline CDR1 is SEHNR and CDR2 FQNEAQ (reference sequence). This CDR3 has 15 amino acids. The CDR3 region is CAIQNGTSPTNEQFF. DNA of the CDR3: TGTGCCATTCAAAACGGGACTAGCCCCACCAATGAGCAGTTCTTC.

The chain combines TRBV28 with TRBJ2-7; D uncertain. Trimming removed 3 bases from V and 0 bases from J, with 15 bases in between. Germline values: CDR1 MDHEN, CDR2 SYDVKM. The CDR3 length is 16 residues. DNA of the CDR3: TGTGCCAGCAGTTTCTTTGGCCCTTTAAACTCCTACGAGCAGTACTTC. Translation: CASSFFGPLNSYEQYF.

This clonotype was seen a few times. The rearrangement links TRBV7-6 to TRBJ2-5; 9 bases align to TRBD2. With V trimmed by 5 bases and J by 4 bases, 8 bases remained unmatched. CDR1 SGHVS and CDR2 FNYEAQ come from the germline V gene. This CDR3 is 15 amino acids long. The CDR3 region has the DNA TGTGCCAGCAGCATACAAGCGGGGGGAACAGAGACCCAGTACTTC. This gives the protein CASSIQAGGTETQYF.

This clonotype showed up just a few times. J is TRBJ1-4 and V is TRBV7-2; D gene unclear. The CDR3 is made up of 15 amino acids. V lost 2 bases and J 8 bases, leaving 15 bases between the germline ends. Germline values: CDR1 SGHTA, CDR2 FQGNSA. The CDR3, as DNA: TGTGCCAGCAGCTTATGGCCAAGGGAATCCGAAAAACTGTTTTTT. It is translated as CASSLWPRESEKLFF.

This chain links TRBV28 with TRBJ1-4, with 8 bases fitting TRBD1. This CDR3 comprises 21 residues. Germline V gene lookup returns CDR1 MDHEN and CDR2 SYDVKM. V lost 0 bases to trimming and J lost 0 bases; unmatched junction nucleotides: 15. The CDR3 loop reads CASSLWIVGTGSPATNEKLFF. For the CDR3, the DNA is TGTGCCAGCAGTTTATGGATCGTTGGGACAGGCTCACCTGCAACTAATGAAAAACTGTTTTTT.